Below, 7 T cell receptor beta chains from the same sample are listed, as sequenced in a study of T-cell reconstitution after alpha-beta-depleted transplantation in children. A library of TCRbeta sequences, prepared with unique molecular identifiers, was generated. TCRdb used MiXCR to reprocess the PCR reads, holding one entry per CDR3 protein. The sample shows approximately 230,000 distinct CDR3 sequences, roughly 26% of them seen only once. The source was PBMCs, collected before TCRalphabeta/CD19-depleted stem cell transplant. These receptors originate from a girl aged 2-9 years with Fanconi anemia, due to receive a stem cell transplant.

This chain connects TRBV20-1 to TRBJ2-7; tentative D call: TRBD1 (6 bases). V lost 1 base and J lost 2, with 12 bases in between. CDR1 DFQATT and CDR2 SNEGSKA come from the germline V gene (reference sequence). CDR3 size: 14 residues. The CDR3, as DNA: TGCAGTGCTAGAGGCGGACAGAACCCCTACGAGCAGTACTTC. This encodes CSARGGQNPYEQYF.

This clonotype occurred a few times. The chain recombines TRBV7-3 with TRBJ2-1, with TRBD2 matching 7 bases. Germline V gene sequence: CDR1 SGHTA, CDR2 FQGTGA. The V segment lost 6 bases and the J segment 7 bases; nucleotides outside the gene matches: 9. The CDR3 is 14 amino acids. The CDR3 bases are TGTGCCAGCAGGTATACTGGGGGGGAGAATGAGCAGTTCTTC. This sequence encodes CASRYTGGENEQFF.

This clonotype was counted many times. The chain joins TRBV5-1 to TRBJ2-7, with 9 bases identical to TRBD1. The CDR3 has 15 amino acids. J gave up 3 bases and V 4 bases, and 8 bases lay outside the gene matches. Germline CDR1 is SGHRS and CDR2 is YFSETQ. This CDR3 reads CASSRLDRGGYEQYF. The CDR3 nucleotides are TGCGCCAGCAGCCGCCTGGACAGGGGAGGCTACGAGCAGTACTTC.

In its sample, this clonotype was seen many times. The chain couples TRBV20-1 to TRBJ2-3, with D perhaps TRBD1 or TRBD2 (5 bases each). The V gene's germline CDR1 is DFQATT and CDR2 SNEGSKA (reference sequence). CDR3 length: 13 residues. This chain's CDR3 is CSSGLGHTDTQYF. The DNA for the CDR3 is TGCAGCTCTGGACTGGGGCACACAGATACGCAGTATTTT.

V gene TRBV4-1 combines with J gene TRBJ2-7, with D perhaps matching TRBD2 (6 bases). V lost 0 bases, J lost 6 bases, and 21 bases lay in between. CDR3 size: 17 residues. Per the germline V gene, CDR1 is MGHRA and CDR2 is YSYEKL. CDR3 nucleotide sequence: TGCGCCAGCAGCCAAGAAGTCGTACGACTAGGTGCAGCCGAGCAGTACTTC. This codes for CASSQEVVRLGAAEQYF.

In this sample, this clonotype turned up many times. This chain connects TRBV7-2 to TRBJ2-7; the D gene is possibly TRBD2 (5 bases). Germline V CDR1 and CDR2: SGHTA, FQGNSA. V was shortened by 5 bases and J by 2 bases, with 10 bases between the two germline ends. The CDR3 has 13 amino acids. CDR3 coding DNA: TGTGCCAGCAGCCGGACTTTCACCTACGAGCAGTACTTC. It specifies CASSRTFTYEQYF.

Only a few counts were recorded for this clonotype. The V gene is TRBV27, the J gene TRBJ2-7, with D possibly called TRBD1 or TRBD2 (5 bases each). V lost 0 bases and J 2 bases, leaving 5 bases between the germline ends. The germline gives CDR1 MNHEY, CDR2 SMNVEV (reference sequence). CDR3 length: 13 amino acids. The CDR3 spells CASSLSGPYEQYF. The CDR3 coding sequence is TGTGCCAGCAGTTTATCGGGACCCTACGAGCAGTACTTC.